This passage covers 29 T cell receptor beta chains from one sample sequenced in a study of early T cells in non-severe SARS-CoV-2 infection. Each CDR3 protein is one row after TCRdb ran MiXCR on the 5' RACE reads. The sample consists of 55,000 to 80,000 distinct CDR3 sequences, around a tenth of them appearing once. The sequenced sample was whole blood. The receptor source for this set is an adult who was a healthcare worker with PCR-confirmed SARS-CoV-2 infection or an uninfected control (not recorded which).

The chain joins TRBV5-1 to TRBJ1-2; TRBD1 agrees at 9 bases. The CDR3 runs 13 residues. Germline V gives CDR1 SGHRS, CDR2 YFSETQ. The V gene end was trimmed by 3 bases and the J gene end by 6 bases; junction bases not matched to a gene: 3. Here the CDR3 DNA reads TGCGCCAGCAGCTCGGACAGGGGTAATGGCTACACCTTC. This gives the protein CASSSDRGNGYTF. Full variable domain (remainder filled in from reference TRBV5-1 and TRBJ1-2): KAGVTQTPRYLIKTRGQQVTLSCSPISGHRSVSWYQQTPGQGLQFLFEYFSETQRNKGNFPGRFSGRQFSNSRSEMNVSTLELGDSALYLCASSSDRGNGYTFGSGTRLTVV.

The table lists this clonotype with a few counts. The genes are TRBV6-2 or TRBV6-3 and TRBJ2-5, with TRBD2 matching over 7 bases. The junction had 13 bases not matched to a gene; V was cut back by 0 bases and J by 9 bases. Looked up from germline, CDR1 is MNHEY and CDR2 is SVGEGT. The CDR3 is 16 amino acids. CDR3 region: CASSYSRLAPKVAQYF. DNA of the CDR3: TGTGCCAGCAGTTACTCGCGACTAGCCCCCAAAGTGGCCCAGTACTTC.

This clonotype was found a few times. The J gene is TRBJ2-5, the V gene TRBV12-2; the table calls TRBD2, which could not be checked here. TRBV12-2 is flagged as a pseudogene. CDR3 length: 21 amino acids. CDR3 region: CASRRDQPGLARLVGIATQYF. CDR3 nucleotides: TGTGCAAGTCGCCGGGACCAGCCGGGACTAGCGAGATTGGTGGGGATCGCGACCCAGTACTTC.

The rearrangement uses TRBV29-1 and TRBJ2-3; 8 bases are shared with TRBD2. The CDR3 runs to 15 residues. The junction had 9 bases not matched to a gene; V was cut back by 4 bases and J by 3 bases. Germline V gene sequence: CDR1 SQVTM, CDR2 ANQGSEA. In DNA, the CDR3 is TGCAGCGTTGTCGGGGGGGCCGTATTGACAGATACGCAGTATTTT. The encoded protein is CSVVGGAVLTDTQYF.

This clonotype turned up a few times. The germline gene is not matched at one end of the junction; a read error may be the cause. The chain has TRBV14 and TRBJ2-2; D not certain. This CDR3 region has 13 residues. Germline lookup yields CDR1 SGHDN and CDR2 FVKESK. The CDR3 region is CASRQGGTGELFF. For the CDR3, the DNA is TGTGCCAGCAGACAAGGCGGCACCGGGGAGCTGTTTTTT.

In this sample, this clonotype turned up many times. The chain recombines TRBV11-2 with TRBJ2-7; perhaps D is TRBD1 or TRBD2 (6 bases each). The CDR3 covers 13 residues. From germline, CDR1 is SGHAT and CDR2 FQNNGV. The germline V and J ends were trimmed by 4 bases and 6 bases, with 13 bases remaining between them. The CDR3: CASSSMWGAEQYF. The CDR3 DNA reads TGTGCCAGCAGCTCCATGTGGGGGGCCGAGCAGTACTTC. The full variable domain, in which reference TRBV11-2 and TRBJ2-7 provide the parts outside the CDR3, is EAGVAQSPRYKIIEKRQSVAFWCNPISGHATLYWYQQILGQGPKLLIQFQNNGVVDDSQLPKDRFSAERLKGVDSTLKIQPAKLEDSAVYLCASSSMWGAEQYFGPGTRLTVT.

The V gene is TRBV3-1, the J gene TRBJ2-5, with 10 bases lining up with TRBD2. Germline loops: CDR1 LGHDT, CDR2 YNNKEL (reference sequence). CDR3 length: 15 amino acids. The trim removed 4 bases at V and 1 base at J, leaving 3 bases unmatched. The CDR3 DNA reads TGTGCCAGCAGCCTTAGCGGGGGGCCCCAAGAGACCCAGTACTTC. This codes for CASSLSGGPQETQYF.

This clonotype was detected only a few times. The chain is built from TRBV6-2 or TRBV6-3 and TRBJ2-4; TRBD2 matches at 14 bases. CDR1 is MNHEY and CDR2 is SVGEGT in the germline V gene. The CDR3 spans 18 residues. V lost 2 bases and J lost 2; bases outside the gene matches: 5. CDR3 protein: CASSYGTSGGATKNIQYF. The CDR3 DNA reads TGTGCCAGCAGTTACGGGACTAGCGGGGGCGCAACCAAAAACATTCAGTACTTC.

This clonotype was seen at least ten times. This chain joins TRBV6-1 and TRBJ2-1, with 8 bases lining up with TRBD1. With V trimmed by 4 bases and J by 4 bases, 9 bases remained unmatched. The CDR3 is made up of 16 amino acids. Looked up from germline, CDR1 is MNHNS and CDR2 is SASEGT. CDR3 residues: CASSGRDRTGYNEQFF. For the CDR3, the DNA is TGTGCCAGCAGTGGGCGGGACAGGACAGGTTACAATGAGCAGTTCTTC.

There are many counts of this clonotype. The chain combines TRBV12-3 or TRBV12-4 with TRBJ1-1, with a possible D match to TRBD1 (5 bases). V was cut by 5 bases and J by 4 bases, with 17 bases left in between. The CDR3 is made up of 15 amino acids. The DNA for the CDR3 is TGTGCCAGCAGTCTCTCCTGGCAGGGAAGCACTGAAGCTTTCTTT. Translation: CASSLSWQGSTEAFF.

The rearrangement uses TRBV6-5 and TRBJ1-6, with TRBD1 identical over 8 bases. The CDR3 has 14 residues. J lost 9 bases, V lost 6 bases, and 7 bases had no gene match. CDR1 and CDR2 (germline): MNHEY, SVGAGI. DNA for the CDR3: TGTGCCAGCAGCTTTCGGACAGGGCCTTCACCCCTCCACTTT. This translates into CASSFRTGPSPLHF.

This clonotype was seen at least ten times. The rearrangement joins TRBV10-2 to TRBJ2-1; 7 bases are a match to TRBD2. Germline trimming cut 3 bases from V and 2 bases from J; bases unmatched to any gene: 4. Germline-derived CDR1 and CDR2 are WSHSY and SAAADI. The CDR3 sequence is 15 residues long. The CDR3 protein is CASSEGGGTYNEQFF. DNA of the CDR3: TGCGCCAGCAGTGAAGGCGGGGGTACCTACAATGAGCAGTTCTTC.

This clonotype was seen repeatedly, ten times or more. V and J are TRBV7-9 and TRBJ1-2; the D gene is possibly TRBD1 (6 bases). Between the trimmed V and J ends, which lost 5 bases and 4 bases, there was a span of 17 bases. The CDR3 length is 15 residues. The germline V gene encodes CDR1 SEHNR and CDR2 FQNEAQ (reference sequence). The chain's CDR3 is CASSPRQDDPYGYTF. In nucleotides, the CDR3 is TGTGCCAGCAGCCCCCGACAGGACGACCCCTATGGCTACACCTTC.

The chain links TRBV19 to TRBJ2-5, with TRBD1 identical over 7 bases. Germline CDR1 and CDR2: LNHDA and SQIVND (reference sequence). The CDR3 sequence is 14 residues long. The V gene end was trimmed by 5 bases and the J gene end by 5 bases; junction bases not matched to a gene: 8. CDR3 sequence: CASSLNDRDETQYF. CDR3 in DNA: TGTGCCAGTAGTCTAAACGACAGGGACGAGACCCAGTACTTC.

There are a few counts of this clonotype. The junction and the germline gene differ at one end; a read error may be behind it. The rearrangement uses TRBV6-6 and TRBJ2-7; TRBD1 matches at 7 bases. The CDR3 has 11 amino acids. Germline loops: CDR1 MNHNY, CDR2 SVGAGI (reference sequence). The CDR3 reads CASSIGQAWTF. The DNA of the CDR3 is TGTGCCAGCAGTATCGGACAGGCCTGGACCTTC.

V is TRBV20-1 and J is TRBJ1-2; D gene unclear. V was clipped by 3 bases and J by 5 bases, with 7 bases between them. The CDR3 loop spans 11 amino acids. From germline, CDR1 is DFQATT and CDR2 SNEGSKA (reference sequence). CDR3 sequence reads: CSARRGYGYTF. The CDR3 nucleotides read TGCAGTGCTAGGCGGGGTTATGGCTACACCTTC.

This clonotype was picked up many times. The gene calls are TRBV18 and TRBJ2-7; the match to TRBD2 covers 12 bases. In germline, CDR1 is KGHSH, CDR2 LQKENI. The V and J ends lost 0 bases and 5 bases, in that order; junction bases with no gene match: 2. The CDR3 consists of 15 residues. CDR3 region: CASSPPASGGDEQYF. Written as DNA, the CDR3 is TGTGCCAGCTCACCACCGGCTAGCGGGGGGGACGAGCAGTACTTC.

J is TRBJ1-4 and V is TRBV3-1; 9 positions match TRBD1. This CDR3 has 17 residues. Germline loops: CDR1 LGHDT, CDR2 YNNKEL (reference sequence). After removal of 0 bases from V and 10 bases from J, the junction contained 12 bases not matched to a gene. The CDR3 protein is CASSQDPRALQGAKLFF. CDR3 DNA: TGTGCCAGCAGCCAAGACCCAAGAGCCCTACAGGGGGCAAAACTGTTTTTT.

This chain links TRBV29-1 with TRBJ1-3; D call uncertain. CDR1 is SQVTM and CDR2 is ANQGSEA in the germline V gene. The length of the CDR3 is 10 residues. Trimming removed 1 base from V and 6 bases from J, with 1 base in between. CDR3 DNA sequence: TGCAGCGTTGAAGCAAACACCATATATTTT. This translates into CSVEANTIYF.

This clonotype was counted ten times or more. The junction departs from germline at one end; a sequencing error may be responsible. The CDR3 sequence is CPSSLGGQGNQPQHF. CDR3 DNA: TGCCCCAGCAGCTTGGGGGGGCAGGGAAATCAGCCCCAGCATTTT. This rearrangement joins TRBV5-1 to TRBJ1-5, with TRBD1 as a possible D gene (6 bases). The CDR3 covers 15 residues. Germline-derived CDR1 and CDR2 are SGHRS and YFSETQ. Combining the CDR3 with reference TRBV5-1 and TRBJ1-5 gives the whole variable domain KAGVTQTPRYLIKTRGQQVTLSCSPISGHRSVSWYQQTPGQGLQFLFEYFSETQRNKGNFPGRFSGRQFSNSRSEMNVSTLELGDSALYLCPSSLGGQGNQPQHFGDGTRLSIL.

The chain is built from TRBV13 and TRBJ2-1; 7 bases map to TRBD2. The V and J ends lost 5 bases and 4 bases, in that order; junction bases with no gene match: 11. This CDR3 has 16 residues. Germline CDR1 is PRHDT and CDR2 is FYEKMQ (reference sequence). The CDR3 DNA sequence: TGTGCCAGCAGCCCCCCCCTAGCGGACGGTTACAATGAGCAGTTCTTC. This gives the protein CASSPPLADGYNEQFF.

This sequence joins TRBV7-3 and TRBJ1-1; the match to TRBD1 covers 7 bases. Germline V lookup: CDR1 SGHTA, CDR2 FQGTGA. With 5 bases clipped from V and 4 bases from J, the junction kept 4 bases outside the gene matches. There are 13 residues in the CDR3. CDR3 in amino acids: CASSTAGGTEAFF. The CDR3 region has the DNA TGTGCCAGCAGCACCGCAGGGGGCACTGAAGCTTTCTTT. The entire variable domain, with the rest obtained from reference TRBV7-3 and TRBJ1-1, is as follows: GAGVSQTPSNKVTEKGKYVELRCDPISGHTALYWYRQSLGQGPEFLIYFQGTGAADDSGLPNDRFFAVRPEGSVSTLKIQRTERGDSAVYLCASSTAGGTEAFFGQGTRLTVV.

The rearrangement links TRBV30 to TRBJ1-2; D is undetermined. The CDR3 is 11 amino acids. Trimming pared 3 bases from V and 9 bases from J, leaving 11 bases between. Germline lookup yields CDR1 GTSNPN and CDR2 SVGIG (reference sequence). The CDR3 region has the DNA TGTGCCTGGAGCCCGGGGAGAAGCTACACCTTC. Its translation: CAWSPGRSYTF.

This clonotype was counted many times. J is TRBJ2-1 and V is TRBV5-4; 7 bases fit TRBD2. The germline V gene has CDR1 SGHNT and CDR2 YYREEE (reference sequence). CDR3 length equals 16 residues. The junction had 17 bases not matched to a gene; V was cut back by 4 bases and J by 10 bases. The chain's CDR3 is CASSAPGTTGGWEQFF. DNA for the CDR3: TGTGCCAGCAGCGCCCCCGGGACTACCGGCGGGTGGGAGCAGTTCTTC. The full variable domain, rest sourced from reference TRBV5-4 and TRBJ2-1, is ETGVTQSPTHLIKTRGQQVTLRCSSQSGHNTVSWYQQALGQGPQFIFQYYREEENGRGNFPPRFSGLQFPNYSSELNVNALELDDSALYLCASSAPGTTGGWEQFFGPGTRLTVL.

J is TRBJ2-5 and V is TRBV20-1, with a tentative D call TRBD2 (6 bases). The V end lost 3 bases, the J end lost 5 bases, and 13 bases lay between the germline ends. The CDR3 has 13 residues. CDR1 is DFQATT and CDR2 is SNEGSKA in the germline V gene (reference sequence). The CDR3: CSASGGFTETQYF. In DNA form, the CDR3 reads TGCAGTGCTAGCGGGGGATTCACGGAGACCCAGTACTTC.

This clonotype was counted at least ten times. This chain links TRBV6-6 with TRBJ1-3, with D perhaps TRBD1 (5 bases). Trimming shortened V by 10 bases and J by 0 bases, and 10 bases separated the two germline ends. The CDR3 is 13 amino acids. Germline V lookup: CDR1 MNHNY, CDR2 SVGAGI (reference sequence). This CDR3 reads CATKTVSGNTIYF. CDR3 in DNA: TGTGCCACCAAGACAGTCTCTGGAAACACCATATATTTT.

This clonotype appeared a few times. This rearrangement joins TRBV9 to TRBJ1-3; D is uncertain. The CDR3 loop spans 14 amino acids. Germline V lookup: CDR1 SGDLS, CDR2 YYNGEE. The germline V and J ends were trimmed by 7 bases and 0 bases, with 11 bases remaining between them. CDR3 DNA sequence: TGTGCCAGCGCCAGGTCTCCCTCTGGAAACACCATATATTTT. It encodes CASARSPSGNTIYF.

V and J are TRBV5-6 and TRBJ2-7; either TRBD1 or TRBD2 may supply D (5 bases each). Germline V gene lookup returns CDR1 SGHDT and CDR2 YYEEEE. V was cut by 5 bases and J by 2 bases, with 11 bases left in between. This CDR3 comprises 13 residues. CDR3 loop: CASSYWGTYEQYF. CDR3 DNA sequence: TGTGCCAGCAGTTACTGGGGGACCTACGAGCAGTACTTC.

This clonotype turned up a few times. The CDR3 region is CASSFTWTQYF. The DNA for the CDR3 is TGTGCCAGCAGCTTTACCTGGACCCAGTACTTC. The chain joins TRBV7-9 to TRBJ2-5, with unresolved D. The CDR3 has 11 residues. CDR1 and CDR2 (germline): SEHNR, FQNEAQ (reference sequence). Trimming left V 3 bases short and J 7 bases short, with 6 bases between.